Listed below are T cell receptor beta chains from one sample, sequenced in a study of blood T cells in healthy people across ages. TCRdb passed the 5' RACE reads through MiXCR, listing each CDR3 protein once. Of roughly 1.5 million distinct CDR3 sequences listed, roughly two fifths are singletons. Specimen: blood. The receptors stem from a young woman in good health. CDR3s include the opening cysteine and the closing phenylalanine or tryptophan. Fields, in order: clone size, D gene, J gene, V gene, CDR3 protein, CDR3 DNA. D genes are given only for firm matches. Clone size is given for some rows only: seen once, a few or many times, or a class if the clone is expanded.

abundance: -; d_gene: TRBD2; j_gene: TRBJ2-3; v_gene: TRBV28; CDR3aa: CASRGLAGIDTSTDTQYF; CDR3nt: TGTGCCAGCAGGGGACTAGCGGGGATCGACACAAGCACAGATACGCAGTATTTT
abundance: -; d_gene: TRBD1; j_gene: TRBJ1-1; v_gene: TRBV3-1; CDR3aa: CASSQADRDPEAFF; CDR3nt: TGTGCCAGCAGCCAAGCCGACAGGGACCCTGAAGCTTTCTTT
abundance: -; d_gene: -; j_gene: TRBJ2-5; v_gene: TRBV15; CDR3aa: CATSSRQIQETQYF; CDR3nt: TGTGCCACCAGCAGTAGACAGATCCAAGAGACCCAGTACTTC
abundance: -; d_gene: TRBD1; j_gene: TRBJ1-4; v_gene: TRBV29-1; CDR3aa: CSVARRGLANEKLFF; CDR3nt: TGCAGCGTTGCCCGCAGGGGGCTGGCTAATGAAAAACTGTTTTTT
abundance: few; d_gene: TRBD1; j_gene: TRBJ1-2; v_gene: TRBV7-2; CDR3aa: CASSTGTVPAMDGYTF; CDR3nt: TGTGCCAGCAGCACTGGGACAGTACCAGCTATGGATGGCTACACCTTC
abundance: -; d_gene: -; j_gene: TRBJ1-1; v_gene: TRBV4-1; CDR3aa: CASSQVTGGSLNTEAFF; CDR3nt: TGCGCCAGCAGCCAAGTTACGGGGGGCAGTCTGAACACTGAAGCTTTCTTT
abundance: -; d_gene: -; j_gene: TRBJ1-5; v_gene: TRBV6-5; CDR3aa: CASSYFSGAQPQHF; CDR3nt: TGTGCCAGCAGTTACTTTTCTGGGGCCCAGCCCCAGCATTTT
abundance: -; d_gene: TRBD1; j_gene: TRBJ1-2; v_gene: TRBV30; CDR3aa: CAWKGQLGRYGYTF; CDR3nt: TGTGCCTGGAAGGGACAGCTCGGGCGTTATGGCTACACCTTC
abundance: few; d_gene: -; j_gene: TRBJ1-5; v_gene: TRBV6-6; CDR3aa: CASSYSRTPAQHF; CDR3nt: TGTGCCAGCAGTTACTCACGGACACCGGCCCAGCATTTT
abundance: few; d_gene: TRBD1; j_gene: TRBJ2-7; v_gene: TRBV20-1; CDR3aa: CSARWDSSYEQYF; CDR3nt: TGCAGTGCCCGGTGGGACAGCTCCTACGAGCAGTACTTC
abundance: few; d_gene: -; j_gene: TRBJ1-1; v_gene: TRBV12-3/TRBV12-4; CDR3aa: CASSLGLAGITEAFF; CDR3nt: TGTGCCAGCAGTTTAGGGCTCGCGGGTATCACTGAAGCTTTCTTT
abundance: -; d_gene: -; j_gene: TRBJ1-4; v_gene: TRBV6-5; CDR3aa: CASSLKPGPNDRKLLF; CDR3nt: TGTGCCAGCAGTTTAAAACCGGGACCGAACGACAGAAAACTGCTTTTT
abundance: -; d_gene: TRBD2; j_gene: TRBJ2-7; v_gene: TRBV9; CDR3aa: CASSPIAGLKNEQYF; CDR3nt: TGTGCCAGCAGCCCAATAGCGGGCCTCAAGAACGAGCAGTACTTC
abundance: -; d_gene: -; j_gene: TRBJ2-1; v_gene: TRBV20-1; CDR3aa: CSAPTTRGMGEQFF; CDR3nt: TGCAGTGCCCCAACCACTAGAGGGATGGGTGAGCAGTTCTTC
abundance: -; d_gene: -; j_gene: TRBJ1-1; v_gene: TRBV6-2/TRBV6-3; CDR3aa: CASSYRPGTEAFF; CDR3nt: TGTGCCAGCAGTTACCGGCCGGGGACTGAAGCTTTCTTT
abundance: -; d_gene: TRBD2; j_gene: TRBJ2-1; v_gene: TRBV3-1; CDR3aa: CASSQGTSGRGEQFF; CDR3nt: TGTGCCAGCAGCCAAGGGACTAGCGGGAGGGGTGAGCAGTTCTTC
abundance: -; d_gene: -; j_gene: TRBJ2-7; v_gene: TRBV29-1; CDR3aa: CSVERAGTYEQYF; CDR3nt: TGCAGCGTTGAACGGGCAGGAACCTACGAGCAGTACTTC